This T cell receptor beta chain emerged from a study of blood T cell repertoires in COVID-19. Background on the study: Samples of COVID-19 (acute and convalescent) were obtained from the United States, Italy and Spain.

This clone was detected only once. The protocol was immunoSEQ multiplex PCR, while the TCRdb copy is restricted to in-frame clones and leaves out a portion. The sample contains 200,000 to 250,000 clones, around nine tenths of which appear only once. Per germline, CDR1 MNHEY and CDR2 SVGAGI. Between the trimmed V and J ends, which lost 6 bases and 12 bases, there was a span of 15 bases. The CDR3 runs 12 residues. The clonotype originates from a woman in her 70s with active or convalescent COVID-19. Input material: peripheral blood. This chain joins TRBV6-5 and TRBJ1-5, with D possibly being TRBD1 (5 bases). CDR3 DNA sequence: TGTGCCAGCAGCTCCCCGGGGGGGGACCAGCATTTT. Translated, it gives CASSSPGGDQHF.